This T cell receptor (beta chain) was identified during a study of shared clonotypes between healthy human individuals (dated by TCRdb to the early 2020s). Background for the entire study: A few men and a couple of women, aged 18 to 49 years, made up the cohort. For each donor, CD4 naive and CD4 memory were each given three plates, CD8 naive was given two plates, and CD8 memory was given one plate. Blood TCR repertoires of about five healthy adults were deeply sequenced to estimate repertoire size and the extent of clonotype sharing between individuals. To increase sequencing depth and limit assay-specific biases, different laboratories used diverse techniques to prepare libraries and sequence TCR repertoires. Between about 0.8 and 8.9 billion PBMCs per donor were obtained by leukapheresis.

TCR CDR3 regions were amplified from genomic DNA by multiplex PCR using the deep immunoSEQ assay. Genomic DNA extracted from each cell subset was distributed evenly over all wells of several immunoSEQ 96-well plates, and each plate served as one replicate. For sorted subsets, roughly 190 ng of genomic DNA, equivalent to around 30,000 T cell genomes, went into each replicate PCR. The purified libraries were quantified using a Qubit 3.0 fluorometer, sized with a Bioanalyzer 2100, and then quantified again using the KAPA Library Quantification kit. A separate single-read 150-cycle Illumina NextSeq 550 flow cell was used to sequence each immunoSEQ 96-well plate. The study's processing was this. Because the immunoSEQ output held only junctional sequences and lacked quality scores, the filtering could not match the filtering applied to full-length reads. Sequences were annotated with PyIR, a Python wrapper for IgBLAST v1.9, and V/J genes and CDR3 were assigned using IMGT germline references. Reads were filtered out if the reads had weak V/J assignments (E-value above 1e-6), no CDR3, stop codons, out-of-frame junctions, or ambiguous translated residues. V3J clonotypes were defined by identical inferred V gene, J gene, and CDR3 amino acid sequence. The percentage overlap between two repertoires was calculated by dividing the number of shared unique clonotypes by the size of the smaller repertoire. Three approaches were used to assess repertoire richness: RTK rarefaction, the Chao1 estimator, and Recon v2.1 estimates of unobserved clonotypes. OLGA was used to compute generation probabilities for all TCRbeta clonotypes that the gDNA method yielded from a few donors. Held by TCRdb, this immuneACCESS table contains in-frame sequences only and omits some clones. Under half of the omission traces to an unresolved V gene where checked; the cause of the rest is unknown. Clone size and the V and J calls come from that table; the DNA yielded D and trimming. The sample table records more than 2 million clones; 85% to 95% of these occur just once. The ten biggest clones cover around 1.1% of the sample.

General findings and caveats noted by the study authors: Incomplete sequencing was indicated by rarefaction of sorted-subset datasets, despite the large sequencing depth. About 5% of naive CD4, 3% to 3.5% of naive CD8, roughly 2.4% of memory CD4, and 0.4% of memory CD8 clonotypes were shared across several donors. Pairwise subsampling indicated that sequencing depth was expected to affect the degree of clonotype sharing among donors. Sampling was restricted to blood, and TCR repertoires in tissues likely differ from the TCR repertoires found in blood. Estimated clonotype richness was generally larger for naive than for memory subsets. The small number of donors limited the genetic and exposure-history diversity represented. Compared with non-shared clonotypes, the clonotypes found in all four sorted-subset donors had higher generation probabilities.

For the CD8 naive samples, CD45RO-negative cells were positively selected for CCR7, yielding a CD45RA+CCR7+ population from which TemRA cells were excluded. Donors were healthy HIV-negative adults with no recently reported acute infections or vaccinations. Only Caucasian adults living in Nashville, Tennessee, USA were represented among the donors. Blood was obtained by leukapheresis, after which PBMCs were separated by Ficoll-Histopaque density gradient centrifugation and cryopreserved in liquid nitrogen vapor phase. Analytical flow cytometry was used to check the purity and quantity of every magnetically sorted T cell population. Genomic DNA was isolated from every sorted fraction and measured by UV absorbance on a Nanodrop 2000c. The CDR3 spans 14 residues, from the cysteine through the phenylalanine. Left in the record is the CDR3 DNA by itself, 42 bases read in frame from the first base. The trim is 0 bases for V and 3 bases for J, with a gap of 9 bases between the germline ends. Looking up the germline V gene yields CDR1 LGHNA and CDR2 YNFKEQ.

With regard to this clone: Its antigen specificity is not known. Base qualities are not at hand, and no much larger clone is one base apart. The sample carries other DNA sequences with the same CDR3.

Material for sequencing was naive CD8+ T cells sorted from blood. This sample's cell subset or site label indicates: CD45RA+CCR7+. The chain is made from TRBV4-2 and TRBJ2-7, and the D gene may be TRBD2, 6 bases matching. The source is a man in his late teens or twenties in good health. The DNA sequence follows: TGTGCCAGCAGCCAAGATCGCGGGGACTACGAGCAGTACTTC. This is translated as CASSQDRGDYEQYF.